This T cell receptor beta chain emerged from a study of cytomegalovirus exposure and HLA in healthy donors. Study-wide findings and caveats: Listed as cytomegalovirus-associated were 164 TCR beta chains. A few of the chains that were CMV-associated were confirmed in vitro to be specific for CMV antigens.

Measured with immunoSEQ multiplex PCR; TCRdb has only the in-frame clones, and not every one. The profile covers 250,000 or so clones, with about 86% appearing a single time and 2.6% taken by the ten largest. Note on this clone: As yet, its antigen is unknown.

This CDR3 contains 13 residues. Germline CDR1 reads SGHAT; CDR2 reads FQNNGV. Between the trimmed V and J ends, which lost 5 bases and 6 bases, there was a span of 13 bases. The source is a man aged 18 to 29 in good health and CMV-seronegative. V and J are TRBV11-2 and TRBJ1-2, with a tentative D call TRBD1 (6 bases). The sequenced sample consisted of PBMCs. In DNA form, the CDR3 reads TGTGCCAGCAGCCGCGGCAAGGGGGATGGCTACACCTTC. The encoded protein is CASSRGKGDGYTF.